This T cell receptor (beta chain) was sequenced in a study of T cells in Graves' hyperthyroidism and ophthalmopathy. Template material for amplifying TCR beta CDR3 regions consisted of RNA transcripts. Carried out on the TCR CDR3, a first-round RT-PCR used the HTBI primer set. A single record per CDR3 protein comes from TCRdb applying MiXCR to the multiplex PCR reads. The sample lists 490,000 or so distinct CDR3 sequences; about 20% were seen once. Broader study findings: Prediction of ophthalmopathy progression came a median around 6.1 months pre-onset.

As to this clonotype: The antigen is not known.

Sample: blood. The TCR comes from a woman in her sixties or seventies with Graves' ophthalmopathy.

As DNA, the CDR3 is TGCGCCAGCAGCCAGATAGCGGGACTACCCTCCTACGAGCAGTACTTC. Translated: CASSQIAGLPSYEQYF. This sequence joins TRBV4-1 and TRBJ2-7; TRBD2 matches at 8 bases. CDR3 length: 16 residues. After removal of 3 bases from V and 0 bases from J, the junction contained 7 bases not matched to a gene. The germline CDR1 and CDR2 sequences are MGHRA and YSYEKL.